This T cell receptor beta chain was identified in a study of blood T cell repertoires in COVID-19. Study-wide background: From T cells, B-cell-depleted T cells, or PBMCs came the material, which was cDNA or gDNA.

The cohort comprised adults aged roughly 18 to 95 years residing in about two dozen US areas. Which cohort a participant joined came from the clinical history participants gave. V was shortened by 8 bases and J by 6 bases, with 14 bases between the two germline ends. CDR1 and CDR2 from the germline V gene are MNHEY and SVGAGI. The CDR3 sequence is 13 residues long. Source study methods: Estimation of nucleated cell counts relied on the amplification of reference gene primers. Profiled with immunoSEQ multiplex PCR; TCRdb holds only in-frame clones, not every one. V, J and clone size were drawn from that table, and D and trimming were deduced from the DNA. The sample records 200,000 to 250,000 clones, about 90% being singletons.

The chain joins TRBV6-5 to TRBJ2-1; possibly TRBD2 for D (6 bases). Sequencing was carried out using PBMCs or T cells enriched from blood (not recorded which). The sequence was collected from a woman aged 50 to 60 with acute COVID-19. The CDR3 nucleotides are TGTGCCAGCGGGGGACTCCTCAGCAATGAGCAGTTCTTC. Translation: CASGGLLSNEQFF.